Each of the 24 T cell receptor beta chains below was sequenced from the same sample in a study of T-cell reconstitution after alpha-beta-depleted transplantation in children. During its preparation, the TCRbeta library received unique molecular identifiers. TCRdb reprocessed the PCR reads via MiXCR and lists one record per CDR3 protein. In the table there are about 490,000 distinct CDR3 sequences, over 9.5% of which are singletons. This material consisted of PBMCs, taken before TCRalphabeta/CD19-depleted stem cell transplant. These receptors all stem from a child under 10 years old with inherited bone marrow failure, due to receive a stem cell transplant.

The table lists this clonotype with many counts. The rearrangement links TRBV7-9 to TRBJ2-1; 7 bases align to TRBD2. The CDR3 spans 15 residues. With V trimmed by 1 base and J by 2 bases, 2 bases remained unmatched. From germline, CDR1 is SEHNR and CDR2 FQNEAQ (reference sequence). The CDR3 DNA reads as TGTGCCAGCAGCTTAGTAGGACTAGCCTACAATGAGCAGTTCTTC. This encodes CASSLVGLAYNEQFF.

The table lists this clonotype with a few counts. V is TRBV12-3 or TRBV12-4 and J is TRBJ1-2; D uncertain. CDR3 length: 15 amino acids. Trimming removed 6 bases at V and 0 bases at J, with 14 bases between. In DNA form, the CDR3 reads TGTGCCAGCAGCACCTACCGACGGACTAACTATGGCTACACCTTC. As protein: CASSTYRRTNYGYTF.

In its sample, this clonotype was seen many times. The chain has TRBV12-3 or TRBV12-4 and TRBJ2-7, with TRBD1 matching 9 bases. V lost 7 bases and J lost 3; bases outside the gene matches: 10. This CDR3 is built from 15 residues. In nucleotides, the CDR3 is TGTGCCAGCACTATCGGAGGGACAGGGAACTACGAGCAGTACTTC. This translates into CASTIGGTGNYEQYF.

This clonotype was seen many times. This chain joins TRBV5-1 and TRBJ2-3, with TRBD1 identical over 11 bases. The V gene end was trimmed by 2 bases and the J gene end by 4 bases; junction bases not matched to a gene: 3. This CDR3 is built from 15 residues. Germline values: CDR1 SGHRS, CDR2 YFSETQ. The CDR3 is CASSFWTGGADTQYF. CDR3 sequence (DNA): TGCGCCAGCAGCTTCTGGACAGGGGGCGCAGATACGCAGTATTTT.

This clonotype was detected many times. The gene calls are TRBV3-1 and TRBJ2-4; a possible D gene is TRBD2 (5 bases). The germline V gene encodes CDR1 LGHDT and CDR2 YNNKEL (reference sequence). The germline V and J ends were trimmed by 6 bases and 1 base, with 13 bases remaining between them. This CDR3 region has 15 residues. The CDR3 is CASSHRDSAKNIQYF. The CDR3 nucleotides read TGTGCCAGCAGTCACCGGGATTCTGCCAAAAACATTCAGTACTTC.

The gene calls are TRBV20-1 and TRBJ2-1; 10 nucleotides match TRBD2. The CDR3 runs 15 residues. V shed 6 bases, J shed 5 bases, and the junction held 10 bases outside the gene matches. Germline assignment: CDR1 DFQATT and CDR2 SNEGSKA (reference sequence). DNA of the CDR3: TGCAGTGCCACCGGAAGGAGCGGGAGGGACAATGAGCAGTTCTTC. Translating it yields CSATGRSGRDNEQFF.

Ten or more counts support this clonotype. This chain uses TRBV19 with TRBJ2-7; TRBD1 matches 8 bases. Germline V gene lookup returns CDR1 LNHDA and CDR2 SQIVND (reference sequence). J lost 1 base, V lost 5 bases, and 10 bases had no gene match. The CDR3 has 16 amino acids. CDR3 in DNA: TGTGCCAGTAGTGACCCTCCCAGGACAGGGTCCTACGAGCAGTACTTC. Protein: CASSDPPRTGSYEQYF.

There are many counts of this clonotype. This sequence may be a read error, since a much larger clone differs from it by one base. This chain connects TRBV6-6 to TRBJ2-2; unclear D gene. CDR3 length: 11 residues. CDR1 and CDR2 from the germline V gene are MNHNY and SVGAGI (reference sequence). With 2 bases removed from V and 7 bases from J, the gap between germline ends came to 2 bases. The CDR3 loop is CASSYIGELFF. The CDR3 DNA reads TGTGCCAGCAGTTACATCGGGGAGCTGTTTTTT.

The rearrangement links TRBV12-3 or TRBV12-4 to TRBJ2-1; weak D call: TRBD2 (6 bases). V gave up 4 bases and J gave up 2 bases, with 24 bases separating them. The CDR3 covers 19 residues. CDR3 nucleotide sequence: TGTGCCAGCAGTTCCACCTGGGGGGTTCCCTTGGGAACCTACAATGAGCAGTTCTTC. It translates to CASSSTWGVPLGTYNEQFF.

There are many counts of this clonotype. The rearrangement links TRBV20-1 to TRBJ2-5, with D unclear. The CDR3 has 12 amino acids. CDR1 and CDR2 from the germline V gene are DFQATT and SNEGSKA (reference sequence). Trimming removed 4 bases at V and 0 bases at J, with 6 bases between. CDR3 residues: CSATMDQETQYF. The CDR3 DNA sequence: TGCAGTGCTACCATGGACCAAGAGACCCAGTACTTC.

This clonotype was found many times. The rearrangement joins TRBV10-3 to TRBJ2-5; possible D gene TRBD2, 6 bases. V was pared by 5 bases and J by 4 bases, with 11 bases between. The CDR3 covers 13 residues. Germline values: CDR1 ENHRY, CDR2 SYGVKD. CDR3 DNA sequence: TGTGCCATCAGTCTTTACGGGGGAGAGACCCAGTACTTC. Encoded protein: CAISLYGGETQYF.

This clonotype was detected many times. Written as DNA, the CDR3 is TGTGCCAGCAGTTCCCGGAACAGCGGAAACATTCAGTACTTC. This sequence encodes CASSSRNSGNIQYF. The J gene is TRBJ2-4, the V gene TRBV28; D possibly corresponds to TRBD2 (5 bases). CDR1 and CDR2 from the germline V gene are MDHEN and SYDVKM. The CDR3 is made up of 14 amino acids. V lost 4 bases, J lost 6 bases, and 13 bases lay in between.

There are a few counts of this clonotype. The V and J genes are TRBV2 and TRBJ2-7, with TRBD1 matching over 8 bases. The CDR3 is 15 residues long. V shed 1 base, J shed 4 bases, and the junction held 6 bases outside the gene matches. Germline CDR1 SNHLY, CDR2 FYNNEI. CDR3 protein: CASSEETGAGYEQYF. CDR3 DNA sequence: TGTGCCAGCAGTGAAGAGACAGGGGCGGGGTACGAGCAGTACTTC.

There are many counts of this clonotype. The CDR3 nucleotides are TGCAGTGCTGCCCCTCCCCGGGAGCAGTACTTC. Its translation: CSAAPPREQYF. The gene calls are TRBV20-1 and TRBJ2-7, with D hard to call. This CDR3 comprises 11 residues. CDR1 is DFQATT, CDR2 SNEGSKA, per germline (reference sequence). With 5 bases removed from V and 7 bases from J, the gap between germline ends came to 12 bases.

Details on this clonotype: Possible read error: a much larger clone is one base away. The V gene is TRBV13, the J gene TRBJ2-3; D tentatively fits TRBD1 or TRBD2 (5 bases each). The CDR3 loop spans 17 amino acids. The V gene's germline CDR1 is PRHDT and CDR2 FYEKMQ (reference sequence). DNA for the CDR3: TGTGTCAGCAGCTCAACTTACGGGACCTCTAGCACAGATACGCAGTATTTT. Translated, it gives CVSSSTYGTSSTDTQYF.

This clonotype has just a few counts. This chain uses TRBV27 with TRBJ1-6; the match to TRBD1 covers 8 bases. From germline, CDR1 is MNHEY and CDR2 SMNVEV (reference sequence). The CDR3 length is 18 residues. The trim removed 3 bases at V and 0 bases at J, leaving 7 bases unmatched. CDR3 loop: CASSFSDRGSSYNSPLHF. The DNA of the CDR3 is TGTGCCAGCAGTTTCTCCGACAGGGGAAGCTCCTATAATTCACCCCTCCACTTT.

The chain joins TRBV12-5 to TRBJ1-2, with 7 bases matching TRBD1. Germline V gene data show CDR1 as LGHNT and CDR2 as FRNRAP. The V segment lost 6 bases and the J segment 4 bases; nucleotides outside the gene matches: 5. CDR3 length: 13 amino acids. DNA of the CDR3: TGTGCTAGTGGCTGGGACAGCTTCTATGGCTACACCTTC. Its translation: CASGWDSFYGYTF. Variable domain in full (rest from reference TRBV12-5 and TRBJ1-2): DARVTQTPRHKVTEMGQEVTMRCQPILGHNTVFWYRQTMMQGLELLAYFRNRAPLDDSGMPKDRFSAEMPDATLATLKIQPSEPRDSAVYFCASGWDSFYGYTFGSGTRLTVV.

This clonotype was found many times. This rearrangement joins TRBV5-1 to TRBJ1-6; TRBD1 agrees at 7 bases. This CDR3 region has 14 residues. Germline V gene lookup returns CDR1 SGHRS and CDR2 YFSETQ. The J segment lost 11 bases and the V segment lost 0 bases, leaving 5 bases of the junction unmatched. DNA for the CDR3: TGCGCCAGCAGCTTGGACAGGGGTGTGGCACCCCTCCACTTT. As protein: CASSLDRGVAPLHF.

This clonotype was observed a few times. The J gene is TRBJ2-6, the V gene TRBV11-1; D might be TRBD2 (6 bases). Trimming took off 1 base at V and 0 bases at J, with 13 bases between the two ends. This CDR3 has 18 amino acids. CDR1 SGHAT and CDR2 FQDESV come from the germline V gene (reference sequence). As DNA, the CDR3 is TGTGCCAGCAGCTTAGGCGGCGGGACCTTCTCTGGGGCCAACGTCCTGACTTTC. Translating gives CASSLGGGTFSGANVLTF. Full variable domain (remainder filled in from reference TRBV11-1 and TRBJ2-6): EAEVAQSPRYKITEKSQAVAFWCDPISGHATLYWYRQILGQGPELLVQFQDESVVDDSQLPKDRFSAERLKGVDSTLKIQPAELGDSAMYLCASSLGGGTFSGANVLTFGAGSRLTVL.

This clonotype was observed many times. The gene calls are TRBV20-1 and TRBJ2-5; possibly TRBD1 or TRBD2 for D (5 bases each). Germline CDR1 is DFQATT and CDR2 is SNEGSKA (reference sequence). The CDR3 runs 15 residues. The germline V and J ends were trimmed by 3 bases and 2 bases, with 16 bases remaining between them. CDR3 nucleotides: TGCAGTGCTAGGGGCCGTGGGGGACGGCAAGAGACCCAGTACTTC. It is translated as CSARGRGGRQETQYF.

The chain links TRBV20-1 to TRBJ2-3, with D perhaps TRBD1 (5 bases). The germline CDR1 and CDR2 sequences are DFQATT and SNEGSKA (reference sequence). Trimming took off 3 bases at V and 5 bases at J, with 6 bases between the two ends. This CDR3 is built from 11 residues. The CDR3 nucleotides are TGCAGTGCTAGTACAGGAGATACGCAGTATTTT. This gives the protein CSASTGDTQYF.

This rearrangement joins TRBV5-4 to TRBJ2-6; D is undetermined. Trimming shortened V by 4 bases and J by 3 bases, and 11 bases separated the two germline ends. Per germline, CDR1 SGHNT and CDR2 YYREEE (reference sequence). CDR3 length: 15 residues. The CDR3 sequence is CASSPMGYGANVLTF. DNA for the CDR3: TGTGCCAGCAGCCCTATGGGCTATGGGGCCAACGTCCTGACTTTC.

Note on this clonotype: A much larger clone lies a single base off, so this may be a read error. The V gene is TRBV6-5, the J gene TRBJ2-3; possibly TRBD1 for D (5 bases). CDR3 length: 15 amino acids. Deletions cut 4 bases from V and 2 bases from J, with 13 bases between. Germline lookup yields CDR1 MNHEY and CDR2 SVGAGI. As DNA, the CDR3 is TGTGCCAGCAGTTCCATCAGGGTGGACACAGATACGCAGTATTTT. Protein: CASSSIRVDTDTQYF.

This clonotype was counted between two and nine times. A much more abundant neighbour one base away suggests this may be a read error. V is TRBV12-3 or TRBV12-4 and J is TRBJ2-7; unclear D gene. The CDR3 runs to 11 residues. V was cut by 5 bases and J by 5 bases, with 7 bases left in between. CDR3 amino acids: CASSMGNEQYF. CDR3 nucleotide sequence: TGTGCCAGCAGTATGGGTAACGAGCAGTACTTC.